The source of this T cell receptor beta chain is a study of blood T cells in healthy people across ages. A second PCR of roughly 7 to 11 cycles used a sample-barcoded 5' primer and a J-beta primer mix. TCRdb passed the 5' RACE reads through MiXCR, listing each CDR3 protein once. In the table there are about 800,000 distinct CDR3 sequences, 46% of which are singletons. The sequenced sample was blood. This TCR was sampled from an older man in good health.

CDR3 nucleotide sequence: TGTGCCAGCACAGCCTTCCAAGAGACCCAGTACTTC. It is translated as CASTAFQETQYF. This chain connects TRBV7-6 to TRBJ2-4, with D unclear. The J call may be mistaken, given a closer DNA end match to TRBJ2-5. Germline V lookup: CDR1 SGHVS, CDR2 FNYEAQ. The CDR3 length is 12 residues.